This T cell receptor beta chain comes out of a study of T-cell reconstitution after alpha-beta-depleted transplantation in children. Study observations and caveats: Newly produced T cells mostly provided counts and TCRbeta diversity after one year, as hyperexpanded clones declined. Some patients showed high day-60 TCRbeta diversity, which derived from surviving recipient T cells and thymic progenitors. Several hundred graft clones that had expanded were reportedly the source of alpha-beta T cells about two months after transplant.

As concerns this clonotype: As yet, its antigen is unknown.

Unmatched junction bases numbered 6, after V lost 3 bases and J lost 6 bases. Germline V gives CDR1 LNHDA, CDR2 SQIVND (reference sequence). This CDR3 spans 15 amino acids. Unique molecular identifiers were used to barcode this TCRbeta library. TCRdb ran MiXCR on the PCR reads and lists one entry per CDR3 protein. The sample includes approximately 500,000 distinct CDR3 sequences, roughly 27% seen only once; the top ten take 30% to 40%. Sequenced material: PBMCs, taken before TCRalphabeta/CD19-depleted stem cell transplant. The TCR comes from a boy under two years old with Wiskott-Aldrich syndrome, due to receive a stem cell transplant. The V call is TRBV19, the J call TRBJ1-5; 9 nucleotides align to TRBD1. DNA of the CDR3: TGTGCCAGTAGTATTACGACAGGGGGTCGTCAGCCCCAGCATTTT. It codes for CASSITTGGRQPQHF.